The clone carrying this T cell receptor (beta chain) occurred a few times. This sample was included in a study of naive and memory T cell subsets. Germline assignment: CDR1 LGHDT and CDR2 YNNKEL (reference sequence). The CDR3 sequence is 13 residues long. V gave up 6 bases and J gave up 9 bases, with 15 bases separating them. An equimolar mix of two oligonucleotides served as the beta constant-region primer for TRBC1 and TRBC2. Four rounds of PCR amplified the ligated cDNA using nested alpha and beta constant-region primers plus SP2. A 12-nucleotide UMI and the SP2 primer were added to the cDNA 3' end by oligonucleotide ligation. TCRdb re-called the UMI-ligation and nested PCR reads with MiXCR, one entry per CDR3 protein. The data contain over 100,000 distinct CDR3 sequences, roughly 32% of them singletons. Cells stained for CD3, CD4, CD8, CD45RA and CD27 were sorted into four subsets.

The sequence derives from a human donor in good health. Sample: central memory CD4+ T cells from blood. The chain recombines TRBV3-1 with TRBJ2-1, with D possibly being TRBD2 (6 bases). CDR3 region: CASRHGAGGEQFF. The CDR3 DNA reads TGTGCCAGCAGACACGGCGCCGGGGGTGAGCAGTTCTTC.